The rows below give T cell receptor beta chains drawn from one sample of a study of metastatic and nonmetastatic thyroid tumors. Using MiXCR, TCRdb re-called clones from the PCR reads. The data hold about 69,000 clones, with approximately 15% observed a single time. The sequenced sample consisted of blood. The receptors were sampled from a male donor with papillary thyroid cancer or a benign thyroid nodule (not recorded which). Some clones in this sample may be carry-over from other donors' samples. Each CDR3 is given with its conserved first and last residue.

j_gene: TRBJ2-1; v_gene: TRBV27; CDR3aa: CASSFFSGGNEQFF
j_gene: TRBJ1-2; v_gene: TRBV20-1; CDR3aa: CSARAGQADYGYTF
j_gene: TRBJ2-5; v_gene: TRBV7-6; CDR3aa: CASSQGPTQETQYF
j_gene: TRBJ1-2; v_gene: TRBV28; CDR3aa: CASSPRGGFGGYTF
j_gene: TRBJ2-7; v_gene: TRBV20-1; CDR3aa: CSAREVWPGREQYF
j_gene: TRBJ2-1; v_gene: TRBV9; CDR3aa: CASTPGVGSGSYYNEQFF
j_gene: TRBJ1-5; v_gene: TRBV4-2; CDR3aa: CASSQIQSGNQPQHF
j_gene: TRBJ2-3; v_gene: TRBV27; CDR3aa: CASSLSQGRGSPQYF
j_gene: TRBJ1-6; v_gene: TRBV5-1; CDR3aa: CASRQNNSPLHF
j_gene: TRBJ1-6; v_gene: TRBV19; CDR3aa: CASGTSSYNSPLHF
j_gene: TRBJ2-1; v_gene: TRBV28; CDR3aa: CASSIPAAGDNEQFF
j_gene: TRBJ1-1; v_gene: TRBV12-3/TRBV12-4; CDR3aa: CASSPQQHTEAFF
j_gene: TRBJ1-3; v_gene: TRBV7-8; CDR3aa: CASSPHRIISGNTIYF
j_gene: TRBJ1-4; v_gene: TRBV4-1; CDR3aa: CASSQSPGPQGEKLFF
j_gene: TRBJ1-2; v_gene: TRBV6-1; CDR3aa: CASKPDYGYTF
j_gene: TRBJ2-7; v_gene: TRBV6-1; CDR3aa: CASSTSTYEQYF
j_gene: TRBJ2-3; v_gene: TRBV7-8; CDR3aa: CASSWGRLPPTDTQYF
j_gene: TRBJ2-1; v_gene: TRBV6-4; CDR3aa: CASSDGSINEQFF
j_gene: TRBJ1-5; v_gene: TRBV2; CDR3aa: CASRDGYSNQPQHF
j_gene: TRBJ2-3; v_gene: TRBV10-1; CDR3aa: CASSETPTSTDTQYF
j_gene: TRBJ1-2; v_gene: TRBV19; CDR3aa: CASSINRDRGQYPYGYTF
j_gene: TRBJ1-2; v_gene: TRBV2; CDR3aa: CASSRDGNYGYTF
j_gene: TRBJ1-6; v_gene: TRBV2; CDR3aa: CASSVGDSPLHF
j_gene: TRBJ1-5; v_gene: TRBV6-1; CDR3aa: CASRDVISNQPQHF
j_gene: TRBJ2-1; v_gene: TRBV6-1; CDR3aa: CASRAGQPVQFF
j_gene: TRBJ2-1; v_gene: TRBV12-3/TRBV12-4; CDR3aa: CASSSGQGANEQFF
j_gene: TRBJ2-7; v_gene: TRBV4-2; CDR3aa: CASSPRTSGRHEQYF
j_gene: TRBJ2-1; v_gene: TRBV7-2; CDR3aa: CASSLARLAAPSYNEQFF
j_gene: TRBJ1-1; v_gene: TRBV6-1; CDR3aa: CASSEPYGFENTEAFF
j_gene: TRBJ2-2; v_gene: TRBV2; CDR3aa: CASSVVSAIIAGELFF
j_gene: TRBJ1-4; v_gene: TRBV6-1; CDR3aa: CASSLRGHEEKLFF
j_gene: TRBJ1-2; v_gene: TRBV9; CDR3aa: CASSPRTGSTYGYTF
j_gene: TRBJ2-2; v_gene: TRBV6-5; CDR3aa: CASIYSMPVTTGELFF
j_gene: TRBJ2-1; v_gene: TRBV6-2/TRBV6-3; CDR3aa: CASSRREGPYEQFF
j_gene: TRBJ1-3; v_gene: TRBV11-2; CDR3aa: CASSHYSGNTIYF
j_gene: TRBJ2-1; v_gene: TRBV4-3; CDR3aa: CASSQAGTGVYNEQFF
j_gene: TRBJ1-2; v_gene: TRBV12-3/TRBV12-4; CDR3aa: CASSQRGYGYTF